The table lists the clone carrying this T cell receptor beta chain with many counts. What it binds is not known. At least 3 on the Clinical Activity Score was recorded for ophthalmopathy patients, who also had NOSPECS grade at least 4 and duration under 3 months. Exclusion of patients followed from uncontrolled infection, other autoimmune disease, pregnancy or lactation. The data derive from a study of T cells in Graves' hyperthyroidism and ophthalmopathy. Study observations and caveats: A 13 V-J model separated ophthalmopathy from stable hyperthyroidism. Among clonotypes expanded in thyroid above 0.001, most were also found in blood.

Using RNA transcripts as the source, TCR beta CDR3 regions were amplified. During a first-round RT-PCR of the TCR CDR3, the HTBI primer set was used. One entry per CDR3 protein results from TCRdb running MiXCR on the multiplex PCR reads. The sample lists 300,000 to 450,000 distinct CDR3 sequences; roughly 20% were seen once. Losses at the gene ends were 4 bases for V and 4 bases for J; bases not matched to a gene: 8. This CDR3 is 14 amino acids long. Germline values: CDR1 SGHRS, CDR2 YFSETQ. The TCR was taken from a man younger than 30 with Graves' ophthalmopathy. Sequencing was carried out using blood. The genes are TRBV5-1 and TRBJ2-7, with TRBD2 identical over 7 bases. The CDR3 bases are TGCGCCAGCAGCCGGGGCGGGGGAGGGTACGAGCAGTACTTC. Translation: CASSRGGGGYEQYF.